This T cell receptor beta chain was captured in a study of T cell repertoires in cytomegalovirus infection. Across the study: CMV epitopes used comprised recently identified HLA-C-restricted ones and well-studied HLA-B-restricted ones.

This clonotype was found a few times. Its target is not known. The CDR3 covers 15 residues. The germline gives CDR1 MDHEN, CDR2 SYDVKM. V shed 3 bases and J shed 2 bases, with 13 bases lying between them. TCRdb re-derived calls from the reads in MiXCR, one entry per CDR3 protein. The sample lists more than 250,000 distinct CDR3 sequences; about 25% were seen once. The study, taken as a whole, reports: Ex vivo, HLA-C-restricted CMV-specific TCR beta clonotypes prevailed over the rest of the response. Using cumulative public TCR beta family frequency, the authors identified those who carried CMV together with the relevant HLA.

The input for sequencing was cultured PBMCs, taken from culture after CMV antigen stimulation. The origin of this receptor is a human donor in good health (CMV status not recorded). Some clones in this sample may be carry-over from other donors' samples. The chain has TRBV28 and TRBJ2-5; tentatively, D is TRBD2 (6 bases). CDR3 DNA: TGTGCCAGCAGTTTTTCCGGGACTCAGCAAGAGACCCAGTACTTC. Translating gives CASSFSGTQQETQYF.